A selection of T cell receptor beta chains follows, all from one sample in a study of control samples from healthy donors and cancer patients. The method was immunoSEQ multiplex PCR; TCRdb's version includes in-frame clones alone and lacks a portion of them. The table lists under 150,000 clones, 88% of them singletons, with about 2.5% in the top ten. Source material: blood. These receptors came from a woman between 65 and 79 years old in good health. CDR3s include the opening cysteine and the closing phenylalanine or tryptophan. D genes are given only for firm matches. Size is stated for part of the rows, as once, few or many counts, or as a class when the clone is expanded.

d_gene	j_gene	v_gene	abundance	CDR3nt	CDR3aa
NA	TRBJ1-1	TRBV2	NA	TGTGCCAGCAGTGAAGCGCTGGAGGGGGACACTGAAGCTTTCTTT	CASSEALEGDTEAFF
NA	TRBJ2-1	TRBV11-2	NA	TGTGCCAGCAGCCCGGCTTTCTTTATCAATGAGCAGTTCTTC	CASSPAFFINEQFF
TRBD1	TRBJ1-2	TRBV5-4	NA	TGTGCCAGCAGCGGGACAGGGATCTATGGCTACACCTTC	CASSGTGIYGYTF
NA	TRBJ2-5	TRBV5-1	NA	TGCGCCAGCAGCTTAGCGGGACAGCAAGAGACCCAGTACTTC	CASSLAGQQETQYF
NA	TRBJ2-3	TRBV3-1/TRBV3-2	NA	TGTGCCAGCAGCCAACGAGGGAGAAGCACAGATACGCAGTATTTT	CASSQRGRSTDTQYF
NA	TRBJ2-7	TRBV7-2	NA	TGTGCCAGCAGCTCCGAACCGAGGACCGGATCCTACGAGCAGTACTTC	CASSSEPRTGSYEQYF
NA	TRBJ2-4	TRBV2	once	TGTGCCAGCAGTGACTTACTTCCAGCCAAAAACATTCAGTACTTC	CASSDLLPAKNIQYF
NA	TRBJ2-7	TRBV5-6	once	TGTGCCAGCAGCTTGGCCACCGAGCAGTACTTC	CASSLATEQYF
NA	TRBJ1-5	TRBV19	NA	TGTGCCAGTAGTATTCCGGGACAAGGGGGTCCGCCCCAGCATTTT	CASSIPGQGGPPQHF
NA	TRBJ1-5	TRBV4-1	few	TGCGCCAGCAGCCGACTCACGGATCAGCCCCAGCATTTT	CASSRLTDQPQHF
NA	TRBJ1-6	TRBV19	NA	TGTGCCTCTAAATGGAGGAGGGATTCACCCCTCCACTTT	CASKWRRDSPLHF
NA	TRBJ1-6	TRBV5-1	NA	TGCGCCAGCAGCCCCTCGGCCTCGCGATCACCCCTCCACTTT	CASSPSASRSPLHF
TRBD2	TRBJ2-3	TRBV14	NA	TGTGCCAGCAGCCAACGAGCGGGGAGCACAGATACGCAGTATTTT	CASSQRAGSTDTQYF
TRBD2	TRBJ2-1	TRBV5-4	NA	TGTGCCAGCAGCTTGCCCCCCGCGGGGGGGGTAAATGAGCAGTTCTTC	CASSLPPAGGVNEQFF
TRBD1	TRBJ2-1	TRBV6-2/TRBV6-3	NA	TGTGCCAGCAGTTATCCGGACAGGGGGGCCTTTGACAATGAGCAGTTCTTC	CASSYPDRGAFDNEQFF
TRBD2	TRBJ2-3	TRBV25-1	NA	TGTGCCAGCAGTCCCCGGACTCGTCGGGGGGCAGATACGCAGTATTTT	CASSPRTRRGADTQYF
NA	TRBJ1-4	TRBV5-4	once	TGTGCCAGCAGCTACGGGAGTCCCCATAATGAAAAACTGTTTTTT	CASSYGSPHNEKLFF
NA	TRBJ1-5	TRBV29-1	NA	TGCAGCGTTGGCGAAGGATGGAATCAGCCCCAGCATTTT	CSVGEGWNQPQHF
NA	TRBJ1-1	TRBV2	NA	TGTGCCAGCAGTGAACTACTCGTCAGGGCTGAAGCTTTCTTT	CASSELLVRAEAFF
NA	TRBJ1-5	TRBV19	NA	TGTGCCACCACGGGTAGGGTTAGCAATCAGCCCCAGCATTTT	CATTGRVSNQPQHF
TRBD1	TRBJ1-3	TRBV7-2	NA	TGTGCCAGCAGCTCGGGACAGGGGGGATCCGACACCATATATTTT	CASSSGQGGSDTIYF
TRBD1	TRBJ2-1	TRBV11-2	NA	TGTGCCAGCAGCTCTGGGACAGGGCTTCACTACAATGAGCAGTTCTTC	CASSSGTGLHYNEQFF
TRBD1	TRBJ1-6	TRBV12-3/TRBV12-4	NA	TGTGCCAGCACTAAAACAGGGGGATCACCCCTCCACTTT	CASTKTGGSPLHF
NA	TRBJ2-5	TRBV5-6	NA	TGTGCCAGCAGCTTGAGAGGGACCCAGTACTTC	CASSLRGTQYF
TRBD2	TRBJ2-2	TRBV7-3	once	TGTGCCAGCAGCTTTAGCGGGGGGCACCCCACGAACACCGGGGAGCTGTTTTTT	CASSFSGGHPTNTGELFF
NA	TRBJ1-5	TRBV2	NA	TGTGCCAGCAGTAGGGACATGGAGATTCAGCCCCAGCATTTT	CASSRDMEIQPQHF
TRBD2	TRBJ2-2	TRBV24-1	NA	TGTGCCACCAGCGGACCTGGAAAGAATAGCGGGGGAACCGGGGAGCTGTTTTTT	CATSGPGKNSGGTGELFF
NA	TRBJ1-5	TRBV2	NA	TGTGCCAGCAGGGCAGGGCGACAGCCCCAGCATTTT	CASRAGRQPQHF
NA	TRBJ1-1	TRBV7-9	NA	TGTGCCAGCAGCTTATCCGGGGGGAACACTGAAGCTTTCTTT	CASSLSGGNTEAFF
NA	TRBJ1-2	TRBV28	NA	TGTGCCAGCAGTTCAGACGATTATGGCTACACCTTC	CASSSDDYGYTF
NA	TRBJ1-1	TRBV14	few	TGTGCCAGCAGCCAAGGTGGGGGGCCTGAAGCTTTCTTT	CASSQGGGPEAFF
NA	TRBJ2-3	TRBV5-1	NA	TGCGCCAGCAGCAGGCCGGGACTCCGCACAGATACGCAGTATTTT	CASSRPGLRTDTQYF
TRBD2	TRBJ2-1	TRBV5-1	NA	TGCGCCAGCAGCTTGGACGCGGGGGGTTCCTACAATGAGCAGTTCTTC	CASSLDAGGSYNEQFF
TRBD1	TRBJ2-3	TRBV27	NA	TGTGCCAGCAGTTTATACGGGGCCCAGGGGGCTTGGTTAGATACGCAGTATTTT	CASSLYGAQGAWLDTQYF
NA	TRBJ2-2	TRBV3-1/TRBV3-2	NA	TGTGCCAGCAGCCAATCTCTCTTGACCGGGGAGCTGTTTTTT	CASSQSLLTGELFF